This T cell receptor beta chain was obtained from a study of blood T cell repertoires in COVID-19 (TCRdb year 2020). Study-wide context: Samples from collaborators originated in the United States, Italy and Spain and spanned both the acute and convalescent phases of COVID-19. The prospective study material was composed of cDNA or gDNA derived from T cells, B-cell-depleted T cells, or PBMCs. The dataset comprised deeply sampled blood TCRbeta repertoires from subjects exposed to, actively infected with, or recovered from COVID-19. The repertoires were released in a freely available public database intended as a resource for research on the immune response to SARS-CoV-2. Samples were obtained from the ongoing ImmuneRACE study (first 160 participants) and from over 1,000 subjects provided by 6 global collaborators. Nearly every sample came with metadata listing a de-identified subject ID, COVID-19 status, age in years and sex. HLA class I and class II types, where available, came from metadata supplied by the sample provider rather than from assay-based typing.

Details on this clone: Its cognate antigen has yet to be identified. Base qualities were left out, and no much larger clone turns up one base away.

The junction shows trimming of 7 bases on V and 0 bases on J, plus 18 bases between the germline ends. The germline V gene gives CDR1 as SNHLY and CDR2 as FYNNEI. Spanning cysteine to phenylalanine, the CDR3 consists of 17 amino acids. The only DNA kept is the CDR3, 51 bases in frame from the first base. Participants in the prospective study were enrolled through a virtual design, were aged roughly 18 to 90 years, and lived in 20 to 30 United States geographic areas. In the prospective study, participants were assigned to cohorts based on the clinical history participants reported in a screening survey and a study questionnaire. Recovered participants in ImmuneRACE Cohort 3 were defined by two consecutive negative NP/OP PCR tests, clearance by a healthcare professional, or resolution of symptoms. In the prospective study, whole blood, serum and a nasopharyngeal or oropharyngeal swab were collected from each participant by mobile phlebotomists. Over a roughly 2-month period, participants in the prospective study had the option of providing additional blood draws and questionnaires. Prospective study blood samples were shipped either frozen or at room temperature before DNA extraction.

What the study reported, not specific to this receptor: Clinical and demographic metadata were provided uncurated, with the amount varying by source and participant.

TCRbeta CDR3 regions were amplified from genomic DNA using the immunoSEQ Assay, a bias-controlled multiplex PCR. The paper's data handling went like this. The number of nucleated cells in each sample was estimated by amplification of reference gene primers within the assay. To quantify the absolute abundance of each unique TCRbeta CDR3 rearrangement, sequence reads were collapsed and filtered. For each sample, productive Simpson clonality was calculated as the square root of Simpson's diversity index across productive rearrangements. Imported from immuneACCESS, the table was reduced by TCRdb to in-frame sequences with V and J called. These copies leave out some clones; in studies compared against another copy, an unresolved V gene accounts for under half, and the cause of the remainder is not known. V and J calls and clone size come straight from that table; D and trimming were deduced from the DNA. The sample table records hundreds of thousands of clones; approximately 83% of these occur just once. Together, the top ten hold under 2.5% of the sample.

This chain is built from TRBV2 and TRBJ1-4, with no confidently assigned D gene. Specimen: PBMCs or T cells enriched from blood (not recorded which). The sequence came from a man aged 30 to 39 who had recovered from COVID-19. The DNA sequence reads TGTGCCAGCAAGCTCCGAAGTACCTATGCAACTAATGAAAAACTGTTTTTT. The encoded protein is CASKLRSTYATNEKLFF.